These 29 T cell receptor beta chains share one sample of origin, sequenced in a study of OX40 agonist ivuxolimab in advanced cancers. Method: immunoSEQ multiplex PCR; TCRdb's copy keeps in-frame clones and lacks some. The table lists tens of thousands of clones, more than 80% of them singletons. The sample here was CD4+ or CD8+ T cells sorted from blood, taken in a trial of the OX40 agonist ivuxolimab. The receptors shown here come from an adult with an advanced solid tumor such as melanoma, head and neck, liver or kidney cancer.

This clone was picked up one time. CDR3 amino acids: CASSEALTGGYEQYF. The CDR3 DNA reads as TGTGCCAGCAGTGAAGCCCTAACGGGTGGTTACGAGCAGTACTTC. This chain links TRBV6-1 with TRBJ2-7, with no clear D. V lost 0 bases and J 4 bases, leaving 13 bases between the germline ends. There are 15 residues in the CDR3. The germline V gene has CDR1 MNHNS and CDR2 SASEGT.

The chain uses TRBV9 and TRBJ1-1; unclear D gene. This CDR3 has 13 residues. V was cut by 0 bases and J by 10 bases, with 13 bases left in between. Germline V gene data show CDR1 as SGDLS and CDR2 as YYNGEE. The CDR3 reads CASSVALQGGAFF. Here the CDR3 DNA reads TGTGCCAGCAGCGTAGCCCTTCAAGGAGGAGCTTTCTTT.

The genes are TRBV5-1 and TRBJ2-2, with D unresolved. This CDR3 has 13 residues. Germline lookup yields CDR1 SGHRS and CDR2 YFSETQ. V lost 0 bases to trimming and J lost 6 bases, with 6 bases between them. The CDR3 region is CASSLGDAGELFF. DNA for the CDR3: TGCGCCAGCAGCTTGGGCGATGCCGGGGAGCTGTTTTTT. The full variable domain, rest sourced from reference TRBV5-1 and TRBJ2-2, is KAGVTQTPRYLIKTRGQQVTLSCSPISGHRSVSWYQQTPGQGLQFLFEYFSETQRNKGNFPGRFSGRQFSNSRSEMNVSTLELGDSALYLCASSLGDAGELFFGEGSRLTVL.

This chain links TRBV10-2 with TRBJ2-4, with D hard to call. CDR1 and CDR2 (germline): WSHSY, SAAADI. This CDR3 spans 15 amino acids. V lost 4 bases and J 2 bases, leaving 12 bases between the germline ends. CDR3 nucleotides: TGCGCCAGCAGTGGCGGAGACCTACCCAAAAACATTCAGTACTTC. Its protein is CASSGGDLPKNIQYF.

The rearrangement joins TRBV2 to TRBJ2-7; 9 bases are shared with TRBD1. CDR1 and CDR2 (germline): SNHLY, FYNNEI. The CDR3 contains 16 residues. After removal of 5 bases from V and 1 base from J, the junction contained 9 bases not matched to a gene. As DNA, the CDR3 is TGTGCCAGCAGTCGGACAGGGGCTTGGTTATCCTACGAGCAGTACTTC. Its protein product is CASSRTGAWLSYEQYF.

The CDR3 loop reads CASSLVVTSAMNEQFF. CDR3 nucleotide sequence: TGTGCCAGCAGTTTGGTGGTGACTAGCGCCATGAATGAGCAGTTCTTC. The chain uses TRBV28 and TRBJ2-1; TRBD2 agrees at 8 bases. The CDR3 has 16 residues. Germline lookup yields CDR1 MDHEN and CDR2 SYDVKM. J was trimmed by 7 bases and V by 3 bases; bases with no gene match: 11.

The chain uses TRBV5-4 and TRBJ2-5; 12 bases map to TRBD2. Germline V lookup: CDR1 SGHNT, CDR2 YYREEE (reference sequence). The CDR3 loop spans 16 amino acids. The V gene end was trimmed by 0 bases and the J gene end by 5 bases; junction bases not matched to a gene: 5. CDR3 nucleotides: TGTGCCAGCAGCTTGGTTGGGACTAGCGGGTTGGAGACCCAGTACTTC. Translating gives CASSLVGTSGLETQYF.

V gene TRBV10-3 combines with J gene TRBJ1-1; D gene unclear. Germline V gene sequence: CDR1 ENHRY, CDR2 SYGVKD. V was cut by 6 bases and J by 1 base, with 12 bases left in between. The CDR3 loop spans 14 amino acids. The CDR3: CAIREQSKNTEAFF. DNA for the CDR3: TGTGCCATCAGGGAACAGAGCAAGAACACTGAAGCTTTCTTT.

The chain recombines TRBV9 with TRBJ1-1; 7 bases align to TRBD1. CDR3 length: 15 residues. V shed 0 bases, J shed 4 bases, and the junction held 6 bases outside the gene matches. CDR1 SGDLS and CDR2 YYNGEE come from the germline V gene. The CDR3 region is CASSVVLGQTTEAFF. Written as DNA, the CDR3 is TGTGCCAGCAGCGTAGTGTTGGGACAGACCACTGAAGCTTTCTTT.

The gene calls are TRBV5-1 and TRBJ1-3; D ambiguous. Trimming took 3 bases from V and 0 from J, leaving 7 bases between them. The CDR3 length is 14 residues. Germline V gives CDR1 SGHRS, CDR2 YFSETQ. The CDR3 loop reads CASSSASSGNTIYF. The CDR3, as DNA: TGCGCCAGCAGCTCAGCAAGCTCTGGAAACACCATATATTTT.

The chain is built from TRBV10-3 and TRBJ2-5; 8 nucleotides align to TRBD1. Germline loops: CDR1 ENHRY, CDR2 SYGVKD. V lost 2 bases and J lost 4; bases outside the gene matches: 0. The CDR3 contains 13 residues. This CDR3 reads CAISETGGETQYF. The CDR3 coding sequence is TGTGCCATCAGTGAGACAGGGGGAGAGACCCAGTACTTC.

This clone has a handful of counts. In DNA, the CDR3 is TGTGCCACCAGCTCACCCTCTAGTTCCGGGACTAGCGGGAGTAGCACAGATACGCAGTATTTT. Residues: CATSSPSSSGTSGSSTDTQYF. The chain joins TRBV15 to TRBJ2-3; 14 bases line up with TRBD2. The CDR3 totals 21 residues. V gave up 5 bases and J gave up 0 bases; unmatched junction bases: 16. Germline V gene sequence: CDR1 LNHNV, CDR2 YYDKDF (reference sequence).

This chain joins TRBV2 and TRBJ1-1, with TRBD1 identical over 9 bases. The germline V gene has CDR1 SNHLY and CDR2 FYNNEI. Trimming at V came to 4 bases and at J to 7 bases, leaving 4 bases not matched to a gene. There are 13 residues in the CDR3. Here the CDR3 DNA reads TGTGCCAGCAGTGTGGGACAGGGAGATGAAGCTTTCTTT. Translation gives CASSVGQGDEAFF. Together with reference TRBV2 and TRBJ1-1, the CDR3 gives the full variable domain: EPEVTQTPSHQVTQMGQEVILRCVPISNHLYFYWYRQILGQKVEFLVSFYNNEISEKSEIFDDQFSVERPDGSNFTLKIRSTKLEDSAMYFCASSVGQGDEAFFGQGTRLTVV.

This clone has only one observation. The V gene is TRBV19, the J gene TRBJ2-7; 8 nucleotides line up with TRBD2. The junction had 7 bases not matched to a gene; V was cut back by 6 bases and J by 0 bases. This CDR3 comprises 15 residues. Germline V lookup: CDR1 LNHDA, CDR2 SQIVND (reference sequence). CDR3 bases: TGTGCCAGTAGACGAGGACTAGCCGCCTCCTACGAGCAGTACTTC. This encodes CASRRGLAASYEQYF. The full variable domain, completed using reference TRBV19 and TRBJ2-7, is DGGITQSPKYLFRKEGQNVTLSCEQNLNHDAMYWYRQDPGQGLRLIYYSQIVNDFQKGDIAEGYSVSREKKESFPLTVTSAQKNPTAFYLCASRRGLAASYEQYFGPGTRLTVT.

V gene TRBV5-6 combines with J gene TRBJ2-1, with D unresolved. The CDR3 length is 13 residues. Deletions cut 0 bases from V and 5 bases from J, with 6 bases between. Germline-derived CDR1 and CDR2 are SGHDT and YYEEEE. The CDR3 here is CASSLDVHNEQFF. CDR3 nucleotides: TGTGCCAGCAGCTTGGACGTCCACAATGAGCAGTTCTTC.

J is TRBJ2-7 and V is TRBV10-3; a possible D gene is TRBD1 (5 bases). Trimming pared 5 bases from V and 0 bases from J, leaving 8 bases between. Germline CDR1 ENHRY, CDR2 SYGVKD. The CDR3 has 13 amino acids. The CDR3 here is CAISSTASYEQYF. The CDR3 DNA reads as TGTGCCATCAGTTCGACAGCCTCCTACGAGCAGTACTTC.

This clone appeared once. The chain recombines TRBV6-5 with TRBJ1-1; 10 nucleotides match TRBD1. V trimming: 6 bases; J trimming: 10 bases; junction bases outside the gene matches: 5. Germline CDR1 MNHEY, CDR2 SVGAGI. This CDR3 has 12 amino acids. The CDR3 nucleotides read TGTGCCAGCAGCCCCGGACAGGGGGTAGCTTTCTTT. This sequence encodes CASSPGQGVAFF.

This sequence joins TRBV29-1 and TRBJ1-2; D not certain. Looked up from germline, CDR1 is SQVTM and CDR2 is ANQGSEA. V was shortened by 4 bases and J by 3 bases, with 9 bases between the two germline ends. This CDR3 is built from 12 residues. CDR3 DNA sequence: TGCAGCGTTGTCCAGCTGTACTATGGCTACACCTTC. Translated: CSVVQLYYGYTF.

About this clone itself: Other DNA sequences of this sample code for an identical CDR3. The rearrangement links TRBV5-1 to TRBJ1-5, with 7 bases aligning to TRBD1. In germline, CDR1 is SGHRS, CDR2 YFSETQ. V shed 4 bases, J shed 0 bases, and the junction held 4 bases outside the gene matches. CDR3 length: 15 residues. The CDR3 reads CASSLGQPSNQPQHF. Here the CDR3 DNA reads TGCGCCAGCAGCCTGGGACAGCCTAGCAATCAGCCCCAGCATTTT.

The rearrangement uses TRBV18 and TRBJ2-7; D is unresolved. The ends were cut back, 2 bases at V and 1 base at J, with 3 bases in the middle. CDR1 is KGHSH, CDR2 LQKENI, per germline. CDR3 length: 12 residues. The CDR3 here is CASSPESYEQYF. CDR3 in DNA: TGTGCCAGCTCACCAGAATCCTACGAGCAGTACTTC.

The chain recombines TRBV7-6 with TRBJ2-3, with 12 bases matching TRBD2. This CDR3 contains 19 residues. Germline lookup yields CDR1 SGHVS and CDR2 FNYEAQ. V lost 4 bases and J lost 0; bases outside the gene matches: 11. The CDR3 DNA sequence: TGTGCCAGCAGCTCCACCCTTCTAGCGGGAGGGCCCAGCACAGATACGCAGTATTTT. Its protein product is CASSSTLLAGGPSTDTQYF.

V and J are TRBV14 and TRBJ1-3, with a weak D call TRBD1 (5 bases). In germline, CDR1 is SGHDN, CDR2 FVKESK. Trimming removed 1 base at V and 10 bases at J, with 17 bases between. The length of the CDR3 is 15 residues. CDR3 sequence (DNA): TGTGCCAGCAGCCAAGCCAGGGCCTTACAACAGACCATATATTTT. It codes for CASSQARALQQTIYF.

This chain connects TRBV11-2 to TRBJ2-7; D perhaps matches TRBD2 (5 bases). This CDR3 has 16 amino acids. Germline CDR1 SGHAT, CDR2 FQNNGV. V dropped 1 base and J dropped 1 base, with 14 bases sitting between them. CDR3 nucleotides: TGTGCCAGCAGCTTAGTCGGGCTAGCTGCGTCCTACGAGCAGTACTTC. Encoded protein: CASSLVGLAASYEQYF.

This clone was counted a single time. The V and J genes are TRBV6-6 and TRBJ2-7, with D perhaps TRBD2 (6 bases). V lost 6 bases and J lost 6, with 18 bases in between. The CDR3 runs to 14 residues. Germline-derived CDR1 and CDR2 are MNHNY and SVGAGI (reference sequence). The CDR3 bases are TGTGCCAGCAGAAAAACCATGGAGGGCCGCGAGCAGTACTTC. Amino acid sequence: CASRKTMEGREQYF.

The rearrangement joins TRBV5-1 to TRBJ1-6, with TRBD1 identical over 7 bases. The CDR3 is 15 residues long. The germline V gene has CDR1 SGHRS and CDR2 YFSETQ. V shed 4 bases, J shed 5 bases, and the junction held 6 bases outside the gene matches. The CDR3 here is CASSLRTGHNSPLHF. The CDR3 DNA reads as TGCGCCAGCAGCCTCCGGACAGGTCATAATTCACCCCTCCACTTT.

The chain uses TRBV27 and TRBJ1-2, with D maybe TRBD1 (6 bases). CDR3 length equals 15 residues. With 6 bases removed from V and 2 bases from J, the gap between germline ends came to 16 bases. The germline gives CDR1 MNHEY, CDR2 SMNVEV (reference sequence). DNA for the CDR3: TGTGCCAGCAGCGCTAGGGGGGGCGCCAACTATGGCTACACCTTC. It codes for CASSARGGANYGYTF.

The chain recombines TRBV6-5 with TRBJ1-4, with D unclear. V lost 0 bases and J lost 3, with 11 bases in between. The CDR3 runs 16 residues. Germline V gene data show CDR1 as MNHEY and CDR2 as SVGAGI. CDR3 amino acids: CASSYSRAGSNEKLFF. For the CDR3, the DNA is TGTGCCAGCAGTTACTCGAGGGCCGGATCTAATGAAAAACTGTTTTTT.

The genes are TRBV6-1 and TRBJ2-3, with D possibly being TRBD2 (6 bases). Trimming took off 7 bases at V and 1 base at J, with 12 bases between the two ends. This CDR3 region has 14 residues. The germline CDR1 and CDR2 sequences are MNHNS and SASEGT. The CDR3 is CASKDGRGTDTQYF. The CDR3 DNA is TGTGCCAGCAAGGACGGGAGAGGCACAGATACGCAGTATTTT.

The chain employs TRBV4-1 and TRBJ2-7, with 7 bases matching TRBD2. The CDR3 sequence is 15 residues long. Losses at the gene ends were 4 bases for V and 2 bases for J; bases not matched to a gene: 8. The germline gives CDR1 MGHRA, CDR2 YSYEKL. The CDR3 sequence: CASSPGEGGPYEQYF. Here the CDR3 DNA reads TGCGCCAGCAGCCCGGGGGAGGGAGGGCCCTACGAGCAGTACTTC.